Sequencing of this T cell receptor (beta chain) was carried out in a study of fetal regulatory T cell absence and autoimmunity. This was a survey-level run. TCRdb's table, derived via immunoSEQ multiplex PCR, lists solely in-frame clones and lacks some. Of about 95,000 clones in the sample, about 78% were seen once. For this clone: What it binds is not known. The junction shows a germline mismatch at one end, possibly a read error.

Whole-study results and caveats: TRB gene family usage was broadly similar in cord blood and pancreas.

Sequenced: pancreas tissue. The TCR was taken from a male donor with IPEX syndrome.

CDR3 region: CASIQWTSARTDTQYF. CDR3 nucleotide sequence: TGTGCTAGCATCCAATGGACTAGCGCTCGCACAGATACGCAGTATTTT. The chain has TRBV7-7 and TRBJ2-3; 9 bases fit TRBD2. The CDR3 length is 16 residues. Per the germline V gene, CDR1 is SSHAT and CDR2 is FNYEAQ (reference sequence).